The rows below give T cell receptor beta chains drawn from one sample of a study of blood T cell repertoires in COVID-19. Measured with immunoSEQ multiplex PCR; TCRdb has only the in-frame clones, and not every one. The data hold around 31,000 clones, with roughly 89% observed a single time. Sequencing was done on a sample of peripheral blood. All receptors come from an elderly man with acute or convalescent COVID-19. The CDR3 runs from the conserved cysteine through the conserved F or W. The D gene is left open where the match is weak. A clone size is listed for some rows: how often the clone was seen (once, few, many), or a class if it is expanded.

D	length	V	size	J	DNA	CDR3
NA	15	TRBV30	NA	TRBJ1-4	TGTGCCTGGAGTGTACGGGGGTCCGCCAACACGAAACTGTTTTTT	CAWSVRGSANTKLFF
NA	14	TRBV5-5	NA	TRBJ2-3	TGTGCCAGCAGCTATTCGGGGGGCACAGATACGCAGTATTTT	CASSYSGGTDTQYF
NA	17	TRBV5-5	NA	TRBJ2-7	TGTGCCAGCAGCTTGGCACTAGGGGGAGGGTTCTCCTACGAGCAGTACTTC	CASSLALGGGFSYEQYF
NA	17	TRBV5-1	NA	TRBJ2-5	TGCGCCAGCAGCCTTGGAAACAAGGGGGGGGTCGAAGAGACCCAGTACTTC	CASSLGNKGGVEETQYF
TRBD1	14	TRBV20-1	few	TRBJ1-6	TGCAGTGCTAGTGACGGGACAGGGGGTTCACCCCTCCACTTT	CSASDGTGGSPLHF
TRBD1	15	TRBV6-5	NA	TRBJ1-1	TGTGCCAGCAACTGGTCAGGGGGACAGAACACTGAAGCTTTCTTT	CASNWSGGQNTEAFF
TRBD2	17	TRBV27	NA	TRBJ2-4	TGTGCCAGCTCGTTGGGACTAGCGGCACTAGCCAAAAACATTCAGTACTTC	CASSLGLAALAKNIQYF
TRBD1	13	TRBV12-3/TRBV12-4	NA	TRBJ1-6	TGTGCCAGCAGTTTTACAGGGGAATCACCCCTCCACTTT	CASSFTGESPLHF
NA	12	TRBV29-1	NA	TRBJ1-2	TGCAGCGTTGGTCACGGCCAGGGGGGCTACACCTTC	CSVGHGQGGYTF
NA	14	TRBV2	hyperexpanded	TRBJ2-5	TGTGCCAGCAGTGAGCTTAACAATCAAGAGACCCAGTACTTC	CASSELNNQETQYF
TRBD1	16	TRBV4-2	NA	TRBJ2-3	TGTGCCAGCAGCCTCGAAGGTGGGGGACAGGGATTTACGCAGTATTTT	CASSLEGGGQGFTQYF
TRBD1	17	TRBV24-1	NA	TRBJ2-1	TGTGCCACCAGTGCAACACCACCGGGACAGGGGGCAATTGAGCAGTTCTTC	CATSATPPGQGAIEQFF
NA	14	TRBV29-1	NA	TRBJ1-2	TGCAGCGTTGTGGGTGTCGGGGGGCGAATTGGCTACACCTTC	CSVVGVGGRIGYTF
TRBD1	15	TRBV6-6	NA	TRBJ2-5	TGTGCCAGCAGTTACGAAAGGGGGCGCTTCGGGACCCAGTACTTC	CASSYERGRFGTQYF
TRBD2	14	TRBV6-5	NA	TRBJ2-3	TGTGCCAGCAGTCCGCGGGAGAGCACAGATACGCAGTATTTT	CASSPRESTDTQYF
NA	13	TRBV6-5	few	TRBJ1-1	TGTGCCAGCAGTTATGTGGGCGACACTGAAGCTTTCTTT	CASSYVGDTEAFF
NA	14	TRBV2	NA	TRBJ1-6	TGTGCCAGCCTAGGGAGCTCCTATAATTCACCCCTCCACTTT	CASLGSSYNSPLHF
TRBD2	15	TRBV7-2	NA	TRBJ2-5	TGTGCCAGCAGCTTAGAAGCGGGAGAACAAGAGACCCAGTACTTC	CASSLEAGEQETQYF
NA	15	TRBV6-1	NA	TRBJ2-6	TGTGCCAGCAGTGAAACGGGGTCTGGGGCCAACGTCCTGACTTTC	CASSETGSGANVLTF
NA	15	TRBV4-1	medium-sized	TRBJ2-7	TGCGCCAGCAGCCAAACACCGGGGGGCAGCTACGAGCAGTACTTC	CASSQTPGGSYEQYF
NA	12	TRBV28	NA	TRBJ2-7	TGTGCCAGCCAAACCGGGGGGCAAGAGCAGTACTTC	CASQTGGQEQYF
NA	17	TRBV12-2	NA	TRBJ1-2	TGTGCAAGTCGCTTAGTTTTACGGACAGGCCTAGACTATGGCTACACCTTC	CASRLVLRTGLDYGYTF
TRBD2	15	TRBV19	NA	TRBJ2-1	TGTGCCAGTACCCGGGGACTAGCGGGAGGGAATGAGCAGTTCTTC	CASTRGLAGGNEQFF
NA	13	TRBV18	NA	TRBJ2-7	TGTGCCAGCTCACCACCTACAACCTACGAGCAGTACTTC	CASSPPTTYEQYF
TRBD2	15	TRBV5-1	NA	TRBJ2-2	TGCGCCAGCAGCTTGACTAGCGGGAAGGACGGGGAGCTGTTTTTT	CASSLTSGKDGELFF
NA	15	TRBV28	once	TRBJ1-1	TGTGCCACCTCGAAAGGGGCAGGGAAGAGAGGTGAGGCTTTCTTT	CATSKGAGKRGEAFF
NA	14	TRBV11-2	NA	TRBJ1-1	TGTGCCAGCAGCTTAGGTTCCATGAACACTGAAGCTTTCTTT	CASSLGSMNTEAFF
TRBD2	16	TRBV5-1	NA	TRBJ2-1	TGCGCCAGCAGCTACCCAAGGGGGACTAGCGCTGGTGAGCAGTTCTTC	CASSYPRGTSAGEQFF
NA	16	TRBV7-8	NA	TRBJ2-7	TGTGCCAGCAGCTGGAATCGGGGACTGAACTCCTACGAGCAGTACTTC	CASSWNRGLNSYEQYF
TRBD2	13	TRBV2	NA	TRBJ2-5	TGTGCCAGCGGTAGCCTAGCGGTGGAGACCCAGTACTTC	CASGSLAVETQYF